The 12 T cell receptor beta chains below come from one sample, sequenced in a study of OX40 agonist ivuxolimab in advanced cancers. Sequenced by immunoSEQ multiplex PCR; TCRdb stores in-frame clones only, minus some. This sample yields tens of thousands of clones, of which 84% are seen a single time; under 8.5% belongs to the top ten. This sample comprised CD4+ or CD8+ T cells sorted from blood, obtained in a trial of the OX40 agonist ivuxolimab. The receptors originated from an adult with an advanced solid tumor such as melanoma, head and neck, liver or kidney cancer.

The chain combines TRBV21-1 with TRBJ2-7; the table's D call TRBD1 went unverified against the DNA. TRBV21-1 is marked as a pseudogene. The CDR3 covers 15 residues. The CDR3 DNA reads as TGTGCCAGCAGCAAAAGGGGATGTGCATCCTACGAGCAGTACTTC. It specifies CASSKRGCASYEQYF.

The J gene is TRBJ2-7, the V gene TRBV5-5; TRBD1 agrees at 7 bases. The V gene end was trimmed by 1 base and the J gene end by 1 base; junction bases not matched to a gene: 8. Germline values: CDR1 SGHKS, CDR2 YYEKEE (reference sequence). There are 16 residues in the CDR3. As DNA, the CDR3 is TGTGCCAGCAGCTTGTCTCTCGGGACAGTTTCCTACGAGCAGTACTTC. This codes for CASSLSLGTVSYEQYF.

CDR3 in DNA: TGTGCCAGCAGCTTAGTTACATCCTCGGGGAACGAGCAGTACTTC. Protein sequence: CASSLVTSSGNEQYF. The gene calls are TRBV7-2 and TRBJ2-7; D perhaps matches TRBD2 (5 bases). This CDR3 has 15 residues. V lost 1 base, J lost 5 bases, and 15 bases lay in between. Germline V gives CDR1 SGHTA, CDR2 FQGNSA.

V and J are TRBV9 and TRBJ2-5; D possibly uses TRBD1 or TRBD2 (5 bases each). This CDR3 has 14 amino acids. The V gene lost 0 bases and the J gene lost 2 bases, with 8 bases spanning the gap. CDR1 is SGDLS and CDR2 is YYNGEE in the germline V gene. The CDR3 region is CASSVAGRQETQYF. As DNA, the CDR3 is TGTGCCAGCAGCGTAGCGGGACGGCAAGAGACCCAGTACTTC.

The rearrangement links TRBV14 to TRBJ2-7; D is unclear. The V and J ends lost 1 base and 3 bases respectively, with 10 bases between them. Germline V CDR1 and CDR2: SGHDN, FVKESK. CDR3 length: 14 amino acids. The CDR3 bases are TGTGCCAGCAGCCAAGGGGGTCTAGACTACGAGCAGTACTTC. It translates to CASSQGGLDYEQYF.

The genes are TRBV2 and TRBJ1-4; TRBD1 is a possible D gene (5 bases). Germline values: CDR1 SNHLY, CDR2 FYNNEI. The CDR3 contains 14 residues. Trimming shortened V by 6 bases and J by 4 bases, and 12 bases separated the two germline ends. CDR3 nucleotides: TGTGCCAGCAGCGAGGGGCTTGGTAATGAAAAACTGTTTTTT. This gives the protein CASSEGLGNEKLFF. The complete variable domain, with remaining parts taken from reference TRBV2 and TRBJ1-4, reads EPEVTQTPSHQVTQMGQEVILRCVPISNHLYFYWYRQILGQKVEFLVSFYNNEISEKSEIFDDQFSVERPDGSNFTLKIRSTKLEDSAMYFCASSEGLGNEKLFFGSGTQLSVL.

The rearrangement links TRBV27 to TRBJ1-3; D not certain. CDR3 length: 13 residues. Looked up from germline, CDR1 is MNHEY and CDR2 is SMNVEV (reference sequence). Trimming left V 0 bases short and J 0 bases short, with 0 bases between. DNA for the CDR3: TGTGCCAGCAGTTTATCCTCTGGAAACACCATATATTTT. Its translation: CASSLSSGNTIYF.

The genes are TRBV14 and TRBJ1-2; TRBD1 is a possible D gene (6 bases). Germline CDR1 and CDR2: SGHDN and FVKESK. Trimming removed 4 bases from V and 4 bases from J, with 22 bases in between. The CDR3 loop spans 17 amino acids. The CDR3 reads CASSLVPGQRGGYGYTF. The CDR3 nucleotides read TGTGCCAGCAGCCTTGTCCCGGGACAACGAGGTGGCTATGGCTACACCTTC.

This chain uses TRBV5-4 with TRBJ2-5; maybe TRBD1 (6 bases). Trimming left V 0 bases short and J 1 base short, with 10 bases between. The germline V gene has CDR1 SGHNT and CDR2 YYREEE (reference sequence). This CDR3 spans 15 amino acids. The CDR3 protein is CASSLGPGVQETQYF. The DNA of the CDR3 is TGTGCCAGCAGCTTGGGCCCAGGGGTCCAAGAGACCCAGTACTTC.

J is TRBJ2-7 and V is TRBV5-1; unclear D gene. The CDR3 has 13 amino acids. Germline loops: CDR1 SGHRS, CDR2 YFSETQ. Between the trimmed V and J ends, which lost 4 bases and 0 bases, there was a span of 8 bases. CDR3 coding DNA: TGCGCCAGCAGCCCGGCGGACTCCTACGAGCAGTACTTC. Translated: CASSPADSYEQYF.

The genes are TRBV5-1 and TRBJ1-1, with D hard to call. The CDR3 sequence is 15 residues long. With 6 bases removed from V and 0 bases from J, the gap between germline ends came to 15 bases. Germline V gene sequence: CDR1 SGHRS, CDR2 YFSETQ. CDR3 coding DNA: TGCGCCAGCACCCCCGAGGAGGCATTGAACACTGAAGCTTTCTTT. It translates to CASTPEEALNTEAFF.

The CDR3 nucleotides are TGTGCCAGCAGACACTCCGGGACCGCGAACACCGGGGAGCTGTTTTTT. Amino acids: CASRHSGTANTGELFF. V is TRBV25-1 and J is TRBJ2-2; D might be TRBD1 or TRBD2, each matching 5 bases. CDR1 and CDR2 from the germline V gene are MGHDK and SYGVNS. Trimming stripped 6 bases from V and 0 bases from J, with 14 bases between. This CDR3 contains 16 residues. Using reference TRBV25-1 and TRBJ2-2 for the parts outside the CDR3, the full variable domain is EADIYQTPRYLVIGTGKKITLECSQTMGHDKMYWYQQDPGMELHLIHYSYGVNSTEKGDLSSESTVSRIRTEHFPLTLESARPSHTSQYLCASRHSGTANTGELFFGEGSRLTVL.